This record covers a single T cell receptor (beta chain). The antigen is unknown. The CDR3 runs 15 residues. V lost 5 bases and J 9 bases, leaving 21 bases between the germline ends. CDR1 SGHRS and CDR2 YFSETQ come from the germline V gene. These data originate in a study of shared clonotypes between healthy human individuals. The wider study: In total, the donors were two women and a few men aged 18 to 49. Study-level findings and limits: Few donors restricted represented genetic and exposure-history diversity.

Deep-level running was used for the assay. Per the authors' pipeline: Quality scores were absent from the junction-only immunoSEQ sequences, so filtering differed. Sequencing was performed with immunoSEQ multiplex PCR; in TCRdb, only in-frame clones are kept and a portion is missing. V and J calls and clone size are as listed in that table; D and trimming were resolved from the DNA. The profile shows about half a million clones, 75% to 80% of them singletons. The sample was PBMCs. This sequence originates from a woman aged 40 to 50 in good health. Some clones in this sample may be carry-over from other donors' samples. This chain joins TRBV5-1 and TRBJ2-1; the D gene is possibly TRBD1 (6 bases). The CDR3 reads CASSRGTRGFSEQFF. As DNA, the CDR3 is TGCGCCAGCAGTCGTGGGACAAGAGGGTTCAGTGAGCAGTTCTTC.